These 29 T cell receptor beta chains were all obtained from the same sample, sequenced in a study of T-cell memory formation after mild COVID-19. TCRdb passed the 5' RACE reads through MiXCR, listing each CDR3 protein once. The sample carries 250,000 to 300,000 distinct CDR3 sequences, roughly 15% recorded once. Specimen: PBMCs or a T cell subset sorted from them (not recorded which). These TCRs come from a man younger than 35 who had mild COVID-19 (a few samples of this study predate the infection). Cell type and time point are not known.

This clonotype came up many times. Germline is not matched at one junction end, which may reflect a read error. The V and J genes are TRBV7-9 and TRBJ2-5; D remains unclear. The CDR3 contains 10 residues. Germline V gene data show CDR1 as SEHNR and CDR2 as FQNEAQ (reference sequence). CDR3: CASSLETQYF. Here the CDR3 DNA reads TGCGCCAGCAGCTTGGAGACCCAGTACTTC.

This clonotype showed up just a few times. The V call is TRBV12-3 or TRBV12-4, the J call TRBJ2-4; TRBD2 aligns across 10 bases. This CDR3 has 13 residues. The V segment lost 7 bases and the J segment 6 bases; nucleotides outside the gene matches: 3. The CDR3 region has the DNA TGTGCCAGCACCCCTAGCGGGGGAAACATTCAGTACTTC. Protein product: CASTPSGGNIQYF.

The J gene is TRBJ2-5, the V gene TRBV18; possible D gene TRBD2, 5 bases. The germline gives CDR1 KGHSH, CDR2 LQKENI. V was clipped by 5 bases and J by 1 base, with 11 bases between them. The CDR3 contains 14 residues. Written as DNA, the CDR3 is TGTGCCAGCTCAAAACTAGGAAGCCAAGAGACCCAGTACTTC. It specifies CASSKLGSQETQYF. Filled out from reference TRBV18 and TRBJ2-5, the complete variable domain reads NAGVMQNPRHLVRRRGQEARLRCSPMKGHSHVYWYRQLPEEGLKFMVYLQKENIIDESGMPKERFSAEFPKEGPSILRIQQVVRGDSAAYFCASSKLGSQETQYFGPGTRLLVL.

This clonotype was recorded a few times. The CDR3 nucleotides are TGTGCCAGCAGTTTTGGCAGGGACTCACCCCTCCACTTT. It encodes CASSFGRDSPLHF. This chain links TRBV12-3 or TRBV12-4 with TRBJ1-6, with D perhaps TRBD1 (5 bases). This CDR3 comprises 13 residues. V lost 3 bases and J lost 10, with 10 bases in between.

The chain links TRBV6-2 or TRBV6-3 to TRBJ2-1, with D unclear. The length of the CDR3 is 12 residues. Trimming removed 2 bases at V and 7 bases at J, with 6 bases between. Germline CDR1 reads MNHEY; CDR2 reads SVGEGT. The CDR3 DNA follows: TGTGCCAGCAGTTACAGTCAGAATGAGCAGTTCTTC. Protein product: CASSYSQNEQFF.

This chain joins TRBV5-6 and TRBJ2-1, with TRBD2 matching over 10 bases. The junction had 10 bases not matched to a gene; V was cut back by 4 bases and J by 6 bases. From germline, CDR1 is SGHDT and CDR2 YYEEEE. This CDR3 contains 16 residues. CDR3 region: CASSRRWTSGRNEQFF. The DNA of the CDR3 is TGTGCCAGCAGCCGGCGGTGGACTAGCGGTCGCAATGAGCAGTTCTTC.

The rearrangement joins TRBV24-1 to TRBJ2-3; D uncertain. This CDR3 is 14 amino acids long. Germline CDR1 and CDR2: KGHDR and SFDVKD. V lost 9 bases and J 2 bases, leaving 14 bases between the germline ends. CDR3 DNA: TGTGCCACCGGAGAGTGGCGAGTCACAGATACGCAGTATTTT. Its translation is CATGEWRVTDTQYF.

This clonotype was seen a few times. V is TRBV20-1 and J is TRBJ1-6; no clear D gene. The V and J ends lost 6 bases and 6 bases respectively, with 15 bases between them. Germline V gives CDR1 DFQATT, CDR2 SNEGSKA (reference sequence). The length of the CDR3 is 14 residues. CDR3 coding DNA: TGCAGTGCCCGGACGCCCCTTGTTAATTCACCCCTCCACTTT. Its translation is CSARTPLVNSPLHF.

The sample holds a few counts of this clonotype. The genes are TRBV19 and TRBJ2-1, with D maybe TRBD1 (5 bases). The length of the CDR3 is 13 residues. Between the trimmed V and J ends, which lost 3 bases and 6 bases, there was a span of 9 bases. Germline loops: CDR1 LNHDA, CDR2 SQIVND (reference sequence). The DNA of the CDR3 is TGTGCCAGTAGTATTGTCAGGGCCAATGAGCAGTTCTTC. Its protein product is CASSIVRANEQFF.

There are a few counts of this clonotype. The rearrangement joins TRBV6-2 or TRBV6-3 to TRBJ2-2; 7 bases are a match to TRBD2. Looked up from germline, CDR1 is MNHEY and CDR2 is SVGEGT. Trimming cost V 3 bases and J 0 bases; bases outside gene matches: 4. CDR3 length equals 16 residues. The chain's CDR3 is CASSYGGGANTGELFF. In DNA form, the CDR3 reads TGTGCCAGCAGTTATGGCGGGGGAGCGAACACCGGGGAGCTGTTTTTT.

This clonotype has a handful of counts. The CDR3 coding sequence is TGTGCCAGCAGCCGCTACGCCACAGATACGCAGTATTTT. Its translation: CASSRYATDTQYF. The chain employs TRBV12-3 or TRBV12-4 and TRBJ2-3; no clear D gene. The CDR3 is 13 residues long. V lost 6 bases to trimming and J lost 2 bases, with 9 bases between them.

The genes are TRBV4-2 and TRBJ1-1; D gene ambiguous. CDR1 is LGHNA and CDR2 is YNFKEQ in the germline V gene. The CDR3 is made up of 15 amino acids. V gave up 0 bases and J gave up 4 bases, with 12 bases separating them. The chain's CDR3 is CASSQDFGWGTEAFF. The CDR3 coding sequence is TGTGCCAGCAGCCAAGATTTCGGATGGGGCACTGAAGCTTTCTTT.

This clonotype was detected a few times. The rearrangement joins TRBV14 to TRBJ1-1; perhaps TRBD1 as D (6 bases). Germline-derived CDR1 and CDR2 are SGHDN and FVKESK. The CDR3 has 13 amino acids. V gave up 3 bases and J gave up 8 bases, with 13 bases separating them. CDR3 in amino acids: CASSHRGGAEAFF. The CDR3 DNA is TGTGCCAGCAGCCATCGCGGGGGCGCGGAAGCTTTCTTT.

The V gene is TRBV7-8, the J gene TRBJ2-1; 7 nucleotides agree with TRBD2. The junction had 6 bases not matched to a gene; V was cut back by 4 bases and J by 9 bases. The CDR3 has 13 residues. Looked up from germline, CDR1 is SGHVS and CDR2 is FQNEAQ. CDR3: CASSWERGVEQFF. The DNA of the CDR3 is TGTGCCAGCAGCTGGGAGCGGGGTGTTGAGCAGTTCTTC.

Only a few counts were recorded for this clonotype. J is TRBJ2-1 and V is TRBV12-3 or TRBV12-4; 7 bases fit TRBD1. V shed 4 bases and J 7 bases; nucleotides not matched to a gene: 4. This CDR3 has 13 amino acids. The CDR3 spells CASSSTGWNEQFF. CDR3 DNA: TGTGCCAGCAGTTCGACAGGGTGGAATGAGCAGTTCTTC.

This clonotype has ten or more counts. The chain combines TRBV24-1 with TRBJ2-2; weak D call: TRBD2 (5 bases). Trimming took 5 bases from V and 1 from J, leaving 10 bases between them. Germline CDR1 KGHDR, CDR2 SFDVKD. This CDR3 region has 15 residues. The CDR3 DNA reads TGTGCCACCAGTGCCAGGAGGTTGAACACCGGGGAGCTGTTTTTT. Its protein product is CATSARRLNTGELFF.

This clonotype was observed a handful of times. The chain employs TRBV6-6 and TRBJ2-7; tentatively, D is TRBD2 (5 bases). CDR1 is MNHNY and CDR2 is SVGAGI in the germline V gene (reference sequence). This CDR3 spans 14 amino acids. Trimming stripped 5 bases from V and 2 bases from J, with 13 bases between. The CDR3 sequence: CASSRPGLPYEQYF. The DNA of the CDR3 is TGTGCCAGCAGTCGCCCTGGACTTCCCTACGAGCAGTACTTC.

V and J are TRBV7-2 and TRBJ2-7, with 9 positions matching TRBD1. The CDR3 has 14 amino acids. CDR1 and CDR2 from the germline V gene are SGHTA and FQGNSA. V lost 6 bases, J lost 2 bases, and 5 bases stayed unmatched. In DNA, the CDR3 is TGTGCCAGCAGTATGGGACAGGGAACCTACGAGCAGTACTTC. It yields the protein CASSMGQGTYEQYF. The whole variable domain, filled in from reference TRBV7-2 and TRBJ2-7, reads GAGVSQSPSNKVTEKGKDVELRCDPISGHTALYWYRQSLGQGLEFLIYFQGNSAPDKSGLPSDRFSAERTGGSVSTLTIQRTQQEDSAVYLCASSMGQGTYEQYFGPGTRLTVT.

This clonotype was seen many times. The chain employs TRBV7-8 and TRBJ2-7; D is unresolved. CDR1 is SGHVS, CDR2 FQNEAQ, per germline. The CDR3 extends over 11 amino acids. V shed 3 bases and J shed 4 bases, with 4 bases lying between them. CDR3 sequence reads: CASSFQYEQYF. The CDR3, as DNA: TGTGCCAGCAGCTTCCAATACGAGCAGTACTTC.

Only a few counts were recorded for this clonotype. The chain carries TRBV28 and TRBJ2-2; D might be TRBD1 (6 bases). CDR3 size: 14 residues. V lost 2 bases to trimming and J lost 6 bases, with 10 bases between them. CDR1 MDHEN and CDR2 SYDVKM come from the germline V gene. CDR3 residues: CASSLVWGPGELFF. CDR3 DNA: TGTGCCAGCAGTTTAGTTTGGGGGCCCGGGGAGCTGTTTTTT.

The chain links TRBV19 to TRBJ1-1; perhaps TRBD1 as D (6 bases). Germline assignment: CDR1 LNHDA and CDR2 SQIVND (reference sequence). CDR3 size: 12 residues. V gave up 10 bases and J gave up 4 bases, with 13 bases separating them. The CDR3 DNA is TGTGCCATACGGAGGGGGTCCACTGAAGCTTTCTTT. It translates to CAIRRGSTEAFF.

The chain uses TRBV7-9 and TRBJ1-1, with 9 bases aligning to TRBD1. This CDR3 spans 14 amino acids. V shed 5 bases, J shed 4 bases, and the junction held 5 bases outside the gene matches. Per germline, CDR1 SEHNR and CDR2 FQNEAQ (reference sequence). The CDR3 reads CASSPGQGITEAFF. Here the CDR3 DNA reads TGTGCCAGCAGCCCGGGACAGGGAATCACTGAAGCTTTCTTT. Based on the CDR3 plus reference TRBV7-9 and TRBJ1-1, the full variable domain is DTGVSQNPRHKITKRGQNVTFRCDPISEHNRLYWYRQTLGQGPEFLTYFQNEAQLEKSRLLSDRFSAERPKGSFSTLEIQRTEQGDSAMYLCASSPGQGITEAFFGQGTRLTVV.

The chain has TRBV20-1 and TRBJ1-1; the D is unclear. Germline assignment: CDR1 DFQATT and CDR2 SNEGSKA (reference sequence). V was trimmed by 4 bases and J by 0 bases, leaving 6 bases between them. The CDR3 sequence is 12 residues long. CDR3 amino acids: CSAILVNTEAFF. The CDR3 nucleotides are TGCAGTGCTATCTTGGTGAACACTGAAGCTTTCTTT.

This clonotype was found many times. The chain combines TRBV5-1 with TRBJ2-1; no reliable D call. The V end was cut by 3 bases, the J end by 9 bases, with 13 bases between. The germline V gene encodes CDR1 SGHRS and CDR2 YFSETQ. This CDR3 is 13 amino acids long. The chain's CDR3 is CASSSGNFGEQFF. In nucleotides, the CDR3 is TGCGCCAGCAGCTCAGGAAATTTCGGTGAGCAGTTCTTC.

This clonotype was recorded a few times. V gene TRBV7-8 combines with J gene TRBJ2-7, with 10 bases identical to TRBD2. CDR3 length: 15 amino acids. Trimming took 5 bases from V and 3 from J; bases not matched to a gene: 7. The germline V gene encodes CDR1 SGHVS and CDR2 FQNEAQ. CDR3 residues: CASSAGTSVFYEQYV. CDR3 in DNA: TGTGCCAGCAGCGCAGGGACTAGCGTTTTCTACGAGCAGTACGTC.

This chain links TRBV11-2 with TRBJ2-5; 12 bases are a match to TRBD1. This CDR3 is built from 17 residues. V trimming: 1 base; J trimming: 4 bases; junction bases outside the gene matches: 7. Germline CDR1 and CDR2: SGHAT and FQNNGV. The CDR3 reads CASSLGGRDRGRETQYF. CDR3 DNA sequence: TGTGCCAGCAGCTTAGGAGGCCGGGACAGGGGGCGAGAGACCCAGTACTTC.

V usage is TRBV6-5 and J usage is TRBJ2-3; D remains unclear. The CDR3 totals 17 residues. Germline-derived CDR1 and CDR2 are MNHEY and SVGAGI. V was pared by 3 bases and J by 0 bases, with 16 bases between. CDR3 bases: TGTGCCAGCAGTTATTTTCCAACAACAGCTAGCACAGATACGCAGTATTTT. Its translation: CASSYFPTTASTDTQYF.

The J gene is TRBJ1-1, the V gene TRBV29-1; 7 nucleotides align to TRBD1. The germline V gene has CDR1 SQVTM and CDR2 ANQGSEA. This CDR3 has 10 amino acids. Here the CDR3 DNA reads TGCAGTTCAGACAGGGTTCGAGCTTTCTTT. Its protein product is CSSDRVRAFF.

The V gene is TRBV4-1, the J gene TRBJ1-2; possible D gene TRBD1, 5 bases. The CDR3 has 14 residues. Germline V gene sequence: CDR1 MGHRA, CDR2 YSYEKL. V shed 0 bases and J shed 5 bases, with 10 bases lying between them. CDR3 residues: CASSQETAWYGYTF. In DNA form, the CDR3 reads TGCGCCAGCAGCCAAGAGACAGCATGGTATGGCTACACCTTC.